This TCR beta chain was identified during a study of CD4 T cell repertoires in COVID-19. Study at large: After around 11 days of IL-2 expansion, CFSE-low cells were relabeled and restimulated with other coronavirus spikes.

Sequencing was done directly on freshly isolated, uncultured memory T cells. This table comes from immunoSEQ multiplex PCR, and its TCRdb copy is limited to in-frame clones, with some not included. The sample lists fewer than 25,000 clones; roughly 84% were seen once. The germline gives CDR1 MNHEY, CDR2 SMNVEV (reference sequence). V lost 5 bases and J 9 bases, leaving 11 bases between the germline ends. The CDR3 length is 13 residues. The starting material was central memory CD4+ T cells from blood, obtained before the COVID-19 pandemic. The TCR comes from a human donor who had COVID-19. V is TRBV27 and J is TRBJ1-6, with D possibly being TRBD1 (6 bases). The CDR3 region has the DNA TGTGCCAGCAGTCTGGACAGATTTTCACCCCTCCACTTT. Protein sequence: CASSLDRFSPLHF.